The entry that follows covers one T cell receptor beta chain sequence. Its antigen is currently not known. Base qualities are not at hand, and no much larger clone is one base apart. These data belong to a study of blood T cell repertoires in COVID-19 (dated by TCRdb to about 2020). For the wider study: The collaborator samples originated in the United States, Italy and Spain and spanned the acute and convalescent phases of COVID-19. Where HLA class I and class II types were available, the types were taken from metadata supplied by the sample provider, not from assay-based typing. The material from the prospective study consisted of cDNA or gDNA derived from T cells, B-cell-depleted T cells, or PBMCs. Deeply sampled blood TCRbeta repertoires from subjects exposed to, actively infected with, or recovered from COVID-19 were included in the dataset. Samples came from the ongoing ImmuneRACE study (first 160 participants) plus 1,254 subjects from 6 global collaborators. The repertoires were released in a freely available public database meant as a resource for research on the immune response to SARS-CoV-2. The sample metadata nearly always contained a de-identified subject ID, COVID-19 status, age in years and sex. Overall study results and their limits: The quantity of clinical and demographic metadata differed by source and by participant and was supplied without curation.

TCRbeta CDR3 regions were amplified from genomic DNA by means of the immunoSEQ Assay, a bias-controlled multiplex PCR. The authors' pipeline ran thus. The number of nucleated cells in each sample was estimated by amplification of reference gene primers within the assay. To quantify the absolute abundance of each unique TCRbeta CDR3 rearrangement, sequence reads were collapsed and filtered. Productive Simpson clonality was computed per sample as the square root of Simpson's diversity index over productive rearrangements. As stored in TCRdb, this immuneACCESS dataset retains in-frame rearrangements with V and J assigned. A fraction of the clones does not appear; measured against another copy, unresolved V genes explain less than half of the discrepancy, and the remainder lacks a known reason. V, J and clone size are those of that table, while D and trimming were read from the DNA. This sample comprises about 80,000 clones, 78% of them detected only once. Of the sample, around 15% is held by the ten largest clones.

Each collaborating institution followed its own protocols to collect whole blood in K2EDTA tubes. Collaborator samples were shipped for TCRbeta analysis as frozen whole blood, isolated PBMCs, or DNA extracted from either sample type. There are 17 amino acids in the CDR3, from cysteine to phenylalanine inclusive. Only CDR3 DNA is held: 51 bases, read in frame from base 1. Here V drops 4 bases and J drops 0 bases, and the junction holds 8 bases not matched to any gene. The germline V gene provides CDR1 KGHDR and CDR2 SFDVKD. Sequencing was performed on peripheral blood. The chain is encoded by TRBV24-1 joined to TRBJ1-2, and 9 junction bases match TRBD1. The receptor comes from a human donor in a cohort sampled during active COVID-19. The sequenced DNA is TGTGCCACCAGTGAGCCTGGGACAGGGCCGTCTAACTATGGCTACACCTTC. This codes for CATSEPGTGPSNYGYTF.